The 14 T cell receptor beta chains below come from one sample, sequenced in a study of blood T cell repertoires in COVID-19. This table comes from immunoSEQ multiplex PCR, and its TCRdb copy is limited to in-frame clones, with some not included. The sample has hundreds of thousands of clones, approximately 90% seen once. Material: peripheral blood. The receptor set was obtained from a woman in her twenties or thirties with active or convalescent COVID-19.

The chain joins TRBV28 to TRBJ1-2; D is uncertain. CDR3 length: 12 residues. The V end lost 5 bases, the J end lost 6 bases, and 10 bases lay between the germline ends. Germline CDR1 and CDR2: MDHEN and SYDVKM. This CDR3 is CASSTPTDGYTF. As DNA, the CDR3 is TGTGCCAGCAGTACACCGACTGATGGCTACACCTTC.

The chain couples TRBV25-1 to TRBJ2-1, with no clear D. CDR3 length equals 14 residues. The V gene lost 5 bases and the J gene lost 3 bases, with 11 bases spanning the gap. Germline CDR1 is MGHDK and CDR2 is SYGVNS. Here the CDR3 DNA reads TGTGCCAGCAGTAACTACCCCAACTACAATGAGCAGTTCTTC. Its protein is CASSNYPNYNEQFF.

In DNA, the CDR3 is TGTGCCAGCAGCTCAAGCAAAGCAGGGGACTATGGCTACACCTTC. Translated: CASSSSKAGDYGYTF. The rearrangement links TRBV7-9 to TRBJ1-2; a possible D gene is TRBD1 (6 bases). This CDR3 contains 15 residues. CDR1 and CDR2 (germline): SEHNR, FQNEAQ (reference sequence). Trimming removed 4 bases at V and 3 bases at J, with 15 bases between. The whole variable domain, remainder taken from reference TRBV7-9 and TRBJ1-2, is DTGVSQNPRHKITKRGQNVTFRCDPISEHNRLYWYRQTLGQGPEFLTYFQNEAQLEKSRLLSDRFSAERPKGSFSTLEIQRTEQGDSAMYLCASSSSKAGDYGYTFGSGTRLTVV.

The rearrangement uses TRBV27 and TRBJ2-1; 7 nucleotides align to TRBD2. V shed 0 bases and J 8 bases; nucleotides not matched to a gene: 10. CDR3 length: 16 residues. The germline V gene encodes CDR1 MNHEY and CDR2 SMNVEV (reference sequence). The CDR3 DNA reads as TGTGCCAGCAGTTTATCGATCGGGAGGACTACCCATGAGCAGTTCTTC. Translating it yields CASSLSIGRTTHEQFF.

This clone was seen once. Other DNA sequences in the same sample also yield this CDR3. This chain joins TRBV19 and TRBJ2-5, with D tentatively TRBD2 (6 bases). Germline V CDR1 and CDR2: LNHDA, SQIVND (reference sequence). The CDR3 sequence is 13 residues long. Trimming removed 4 bases at V and 2 bases at J, with 8 bases between. The CDR3 spells CASSTGLQETQYF. The CDR3 DNA is TGTGCCAGTAGTACGGGACTTCAAGAGACCCAGTACTTC.

The CDR3 sequence is CASSPSRTGPGNTEAFF. The CDR3 coding sequence is TGTGCCAGCTCACCATCCCGGACAGGGCCCGGGAACACTGAAGCTTTCTTT. The gene calls are TRBV18 and TRBJ1-1; 8 nucleotides agree with TRBD1. The CDR3 spans 17 residues. The junction had 9 bases not matched to a gene; V was cut back by 2 bases and J by 1 base. Germline V gives CDR1 KGHSH, CDR2 LQKENI.

The chain uses TRBV19 and TRBJ1-5, with 9 bases matching TRBD1. The germline V gene has CDR1 LNHDA and CDR2 SQIVND (reference sequence). This CDR3 comprises 16 residues. Trimming at V came to 5 bases and at J to 4 bases, leaving 9 bases not matched to a gene. The CDR3 here is CASSSSPGQGNQPQHF. The CDR3 nucleotides read TGTGCCAGTAGTTCGTCTCCGGGACAGGGAAATCAGCCCCAGCATTTT.

This chain uses TRBV9 with TRBJ1-1, with TRBD1 identical over 9 bases. Per the germline V gene, CDR1 is SGDLS and CDR2 is YYNGEE. The CDR3 length is 17 residues. J was trimmed by 4 bases and V by 3 bases; bases with no gene match: 13. The CDR3 nucleotides are TGTGCCAGCAGCGCGGGACAGGGTAGGGGAAATGTCACTGAAGCTTTCTTT. Residues: CASSAGQGRGNVTEAFF.

V and J are TRBV7-8 and TRBJ1-2; 10 bases agree with TRBD1. The germline V gene has CDR1 SGHVS and CDR2 FQNEAQ. The CDR3 length is 21 residues. J gave up 0 bases and V 0 bases, and 16 bases lay outside the gene matches. The CDR3 nucleotides are TGTGCCAGCAGCTTAGCGGCGCCTCCTTACTCCGGGACAGGGGCTAACTATGGCTACACCTTC. As protein: CASSLAAPPYSGTGANYGYTF.

The chain recombines TRBV4-1 with TRBJ1-1, with TRBD1 matching 7 bases. This CDR3 has 13 residues. Germline CDR1 reads MGHRA; CDR2 reads YSYEKL. The junction had 6 bases not matched to a gene; V was cut back by 4 bases and J by 7 bases. CDR3 nucleotides: TGCGCCAGCAGCCGGACAGGTTACAGTGAAGCTTTCTTT. As protein: CASSRTGYSEAFF.

The CDR3 region is CASSYWQGMPNSPLHF. The CDR3 DNA is TGTGCCAGCAGTTACTGGCAGGGGATGCCGAATTCACCCCTCCACTTT. V is TRBV6-5 and J is TRBJ1-6; weak D call: TRBD1 (6 bases). The CDR3 consists of 16 residues. V gave up 1 base and J gave up 7 bases, with 14 bases separating them. Germline values: CDR1 MNHEY, CDR2 SVGAGI.

The CDR3 region has the DNA TGTGCCAGCAGTTTATCGCGACTTAGGACTAGCGGGAGAACAGATACGCAGTATTTT. Its translation: CASSLSRLRTSGRTDTQYF. The V call is TRBV27, the J call TRBJ2-3, with TRBD2 matching 13 bases. The length of the CDR3 is 19 residues. CDR1 MNHEY and CDR2 SMNVEV come from the germline V gene (reference sequence). Trimming took 0 bases from V and 3 from J; bases not matched to a gene: 9.

This chain links TRBV9 with TRBJ1-1, with TRBD1 identical over 7 bases. The trim removed 3 bases at V and 5 bases at J, leaving 1 base unmatched. Germline CDR1 SGDLS, CDR2 YYNGEE. This CDR3 is built from 12 residues. This CDR3 reads CASSAQGTEAFF. CDR3 DNA: TGTGCCAGCAGCGCACAGGGGACTGAAGCTTTCTTT.

The rearrangement joins TRBV7-9 to TRBJ1-4; maybe TRBD1 (6 bases). V lost 5 bases to trimming and J lost 5 bases, with 15 bases between them. This CDR3 has 15 residues. Germline V gene sequence: CDR1 SEHNR, CDR2 FQNEAQ (reference sequence). CDR3 amino acids: CASSNRAAVNEKLFF. DNA of the CDR3: TGTGCCAGCAGCAACAGGGCAGCGGTAAATGAAAAACTGTTTTTT. Using reference TRBV7-9 and TRBJ1-4 for the parts outside the CDR3, the full variable domain is DTGVSQNPRHKITKRGQNVTFRCDPISEHNRLYWYRQTLGQGPEFLTYFQNEAQLEKSRLLSDRFSAERPKGSFSTLEIQRTEQGDSAMYLCASSNRAAVNEKLFFGSGTQLSVL.